The entry below gives a single TCR beta chain sequence along with its context. The specificity of this receptor is unknown. No much larger clone is present one base from it, and per-base qualities are unavailable. Trimming accounts for 2 bases at V and 4 bases at J, while the number of junction bases matched to no gene is 8. The CDR3 sequence holds 16 residues, the cysteine and phenylalanine included. CDR3 DNA only is kept here, 48 bases in frame from base 1. CDR1 and CDR2, per the germline V gene, are MNHNS and SASEGT. The data derive from a study of PD-1 blockade in classical Hodgkin lymphoma (dated by TCRdb to about 2020). In the study overall: Nivolumab dosing was 3 mg/kg intravenously every 2 weeks, continuing until either disease progression or unacceptable toxicity. The study used TCR beta sequencing and CyTOF to define a peripheral blood immune signature of response to PD-1 blockade in classical Hodgkin lymphoma. On the study overall, not on this receptor specifically: Baseline TCR diversity was reported to be lower in newly diagnosed patients than in healthy donors, and even lower in relapsed/refractory patients. Trial patients with a complete response had baseline diversity similar to that of newly diagnosed patients, while partial responders and progressors had significantly lower diversity. Patients starting nivolumab less than 1 year after ASCT had lower diversity and were excluded from later analyses to avoid confounding by immune reconstitution. A significant rise by C4D1 was seen in CD4+ but not CD8+ TCR diversity (p=0.0027 vs p=0.16), with the rise being most apparent in complete responders (p=0.02). Only a single clinical trial cohort was studied, and what caused the repertoire differences, possibly disease activity or prior therapy, remained undefined.

The Qiagen DNeasy kit was used to extract genomic DNA from unsorted PBMCs and from the negatively selected CD4+ and CD8+ fractions. Using primers that anneal to V and J segments, immunoSEQ multiplex PCR amplified the TCR beta CDR3 regions. Amplification bias was minimized using a synthetic immune receptor repertoire, and residual bias was removed computationally after sequencing. The authors' analysis ran thus. Repertoire diversity was quantified as the Shannon entropy index using custom Python scripts. Unsorted, CD4+ and CD8+ repertoires were examined separately, except in combined analyses, for which CD4+ and CD8+ sequences were merged in silico. A clone counted as expanded when the clone's frequency after treatment rose at least 2-fold relative to C1D1, and clones undetected at baseline were given a pseudocount of 0.5. Clones with 0 or 1 copy at C1D1 were defined as singleton clones, while clones with 2 or more copies were defined as non-singleton clones. Clones expanded in unsorted samples were assigned a CD4+, CD8+ or unknown annotation through matching of protein sequences in sorted samples from the same patient. Diversity changes from C1D1 to C4D1 were tested in paired samples using Wilcoxon tests. TCRdb holds this immuneACCESS table with in-frame rearrangements only. Some clones are missing; in checked studies, unresolved V genes explain under half, and the rest has no known cause. V, J and clone size are taken as reported in that table, and D and trimming were inferred from the DNA itself. Within this sample are about 58,000 clones, with approximately 90% of them counted one time only. The ten most abundant clones make up 8.5% to 12% of the sample.

The time point label for this specimen denotes: cycle 2 day 1 (C2D1) of nivolumab. Relapse after autologous stem cell transplantation had occurred in all trial patients, and cohorts A, B and C were distinguished by prior brentuximab vedotin exposure. The trial cohort comprised 60 or so patients with relapsed/refractory classical Hodgkin lymphoma whose best overall responses were complete response, partial response or progressive disease. In the multi-cohort phase II CheckMate 205 trial, trial patients received single-agent nivolumab. Best overall response was determined by an independent review committee according to the 2007 International Working Group response criteria. Trial PBMCs were obtained immediately prior to nivolumab initiation (C1D1) and on therapy at cycle 2 day 1 and cycle 4 day 1. Peripheral blood was collected in 8 mL Vacutainer Cell Preparation Tubes, from which PBMCs were isolated by centrifugation and then cryopreserved.

The receptor was isolated from a human donor with classical Hodgkin lymphoma. The sample here was peripheral blood mononuclear cells (PBMCs), taken before the second cycle of nivolumab. Recombination linked TRBV6-1 to TRBJ2-1; 7 central nucleotides agree with TRBD2. The DNA reads as follows: TGTGCCAGCAGTGAACTTCTAGCGCGGGGGTACAATGAGCAGTTCTTC. Translated, it reads CASSELLARGYNEQFF.